Included here is one T cell receptor (beta chain) sequence, with context. Its antigen is unidentified. This sample is part of a study of identical twins. TCRdb reprocessed the 5' RACE reads with MiXCR, giving one entry per CDR3 protein. This table has 420,000 or so distinct CDR3 sequences, less than 20% appearing once. Study-wide results and limits: Out-of-frame alpha sequences common to twins were enriched for low generation probability.

The CDR3 covers 13 residues. The V gene end was trimmed by 2 bases and the J gene end by 2 bases; junction bases not matched to a gene: 0. CDR1 is GTSNPN, CDR2 SVGIG, per germline (reference sequence). The chain uses TRBV30 and TRBJ1-5, with TRBD1 identical over 7 bases. This receptor was obtained from a man aged 50-60 years in good health. Sequencing was carried out using naive T cells sorted from blood. The CDR3 spells CAWSTGGNQPQHF. CDR3 DNA sequence: TGTGCCTGGAGTACAGGGGGCAATCAGCCCCAGCATTTT.